The 24 T cell receptor beta chains listed next were all sequenced from one sample in a study of cytomegalovirus exposure and HLA in healthy donors. The PCR used 60 Vbeta and 13 Jbeta primers. Profiled with immunoSEQ multiplex PCR; TCRdb holds only in-frame clones, not every one. The sample yields about 200,000 clones, less than 80% seen once. The sequencing input was PBMCs. These receptors were taken from a woman aged 25 to 39 in good health and CMV-seropositive.

The chain carries TRBV11-2 and TRBJ2-7; possibly TRBD2 for D (5 bases). The CDR3 totals 13 residues. Germline CDR1 and CDR2: SGHAT and FQNNGV. V lost 0 bases and J 2 bases, leaving 5 bases between the germline ends. The CDR3 DNA reads TGTGCCAGCAGCTTAGACGGGACCTACGAGCAGTACTTC. Translating it yields CASSLDGTYEQYF.

This chain links TRBV5-6 with TRBJ2-1, with D possibly TRBD1 on 6 matching bases. V was clipped by 0 bases and J by 6 bases, with 10 bases between them. Germline loops: CDR1 SGHDT, CDR2 YYEEEE. This CDR3 is 14 amino acids long. The CDR3 reads CASSLVQGFNEQFF. DNA for the CDR3: TGTGCCAGCAGCTTGGTACAGGGCTTCAATGAGCAGTTCTTC.

This chain uses TRBV19 with TRBJ2-3; 16 positions agree with TRBD2. Germline-derived CDR1 and CDR2 are LNHDA and SQIVND (reference sequence). Germline trimming cut 7 bases from V and 6 bases from J; bases unmatched to any gene: 7. The CDR3 consists of 16 residues. The CDR3 loop reads CASNPGLAGGKDTQYF. The CDR3 bases are TGTGCCAGTAATCCGGGACTAGCGGGGGGGAAGGATACGCAGTATTTT.

The chain joins TRBV29-1 to TRBJ2-7; 10 bases align to TRBD1. The CDR3 runs 16 residues. V dropped 0 bases and J dropped 1; count of bases not matched to a gene: 6. Germline-derived CDR1 and CDR2 are SQVTM and ANQGSEA. CDR3 bases: TGCAGCGTTGAAGAAACAAGGACAGGGGGTTCCTACGAGCAGTACTTC. Protein sequence: CSVEETRTGGSYEQYF.

V is TRBV7-8 and J is TRBJ2-7; 7 bases match TRBD1. Germline CDR1 is SGHVS and CDR2 is FQNEAQ. The CDR3 has 15 residues. The V gene end was trimmed by 0 bases and the J gene end by 3 bases; junction bases not matched to a gene: 5. As DNA, the CDR3 is TGTGCCAGCAGCTTAGCGTATAGGACAGGCTACGAGCAGTACTTC. It yields the protein CASSLAYRTGYEQYF.

This chain connects TRBV5-6 to TRBJ2-3; D call uncertain. The V and J ends lost 4 bases and 0 bases respectively, with 15 bases between them. The CDR3 covers 16 residues. Germline values: CDR1 SGHDT, CDR2 YYEEEE. CDR3 sequence reads: CASSARVPSSTDTQYF. For the CDR3, the DNA is TGTGCCAGCAGCGCTAGAGTTCCTTCTAGCACAGATACGCAGTATTTT.

This rearrangement joins TRBV4-1 to TRBJ1-2, with a possible D match to TRBD1 (5 bases). CDR3 length: 16 amino acids. The V end lost 0 bases, the J end lost 1 base, and 12 bases lay between the germline ends. CDR1 MGHRA and CDR2 YSYEKL come from the germline V gene. The CDR3 reads CASSQDGAGLNYGYTF. CDR3 in DNA: TGCGCCAGCAGCCAAGATGGGGCAGGGCTTAACTATGGCTACACCTTC.

This chain joins TRBV6-6 and TRBJ2-1; D call uncertain. Trimming shortened V by 6 bases and J by 0 bases, and 15 bases separated the two germline ends. Germline V CDR1 and CDR2: MNHNY, SVGAGI (reference sequence). The CDR3 length is 16 residues. The CDR3 protein is CASSPTKATSYNEQFF. CDR3 bases: TGTGCCAGCAGCCCTACTAAGGCAACCTCCTACAATGAGCAGTTCTTC.

This clone was seen a few times. The V call is TRBV4-1, the J call TRBJ1-4; 10 bases match TRBD1. The CDR3 spans 20 residues. CDR1 MGHRA and CDR2 YSYEKL come from the germline V gene. The V and J ends lost 1 base and 7 bases, in that order; junction bases with no gene match: 18. CDR3 DNA sequence: TGCGCCAGCAGCCAAGCCGGGACAGGGGTTTTAGACCCGTTCATTGAAAAACTGTTTTTT. It is translated as CASSQAGTGVLDPFIEKLFF.

This clone was seen only once. The genes are TRBV5-6 and TRBJ2-3, with a weak D call TRBD2 (5 bases). The CDR3 extends over 13 amino acids. CDR1 is SGHDT, CDR2 YYEEEE, per germline. V was pared by 5 bases and J by 6 bases, with 13 bases between. CDR3 in amino acids: CASRVLGGDTQYF. CDR3 bases: TGTGCCAGCAGGGTGCTTGGCGGGGATACGCAGTATTTT. The complete variable domain, with remaining parts taken from reference TRBV5-6 and TRBJ2-3, reads DAGVTQSPTHLIKTRGQQVTLRCSPKSGHDTVSWYQQALGQGPQFIFQYYEEEERQRGNFPDRFSGHQFPNYSSELNVNALLLGDSALYLCASRVLGGDTQYFGPGTRLTVL.

The V call is TRBV5-1, the J call TRBJ2-1; 12 nucleotides line up with TRBD2. Trimming at V came to 0 bases and at J to 4 bases, leaving 2 bases not matched to a gene. The germline V gene encodes CDR1 SGHRS and CDR2 YFSETQ. This CDR3 spans 16 amino acids. The chain's CDR3 is CASSLDLAGGYNEQFF. In DNA form, the CDR3 reads TGCGCCAGCAGCTTGGATCTAGCGGGGGGGTACAATGAGCAGTTCTTC.

This clone was observed a single time. The chain combines TRBV5-1 with TRBJ2-1; 8 nucleotides align to TRBD2. J was trimmed by 3 bases and V by 2 bases; bases with no gene match: 22. The germline V gene encodes CDR1 SGHRS and CDR2 YFSETQ. The CDR3 loop spans 21 amino acids. The CDR3 sequence: CASSLALLAEVPDPDYNEQFF. In DNA form, the CDR3 reads TGCGCCAGCAGCTTAGCCTTACTAGCGGAGGTACCCGACCCCGACTACAATGAGCAGTTCTTC.

The chain carries TRBV2 and TRBJ2-7; TRBD1 aligns across 7 bases. V shed 3 bases, J shed 5 bases, and the junction held 13 bases outside the gene matches. Germline V lookup: CDR1 SNHLY, CDR2 FYNNEI. The CDR3 totals 16 residues. CDR3 DNA sequence: TGTGCCAGCAGTGACACTCCGCCAATCACAGGGGACGAGCAGTACTTC. Encoded protein: CASSDTPPITGDEQYF.

The chain is built from TRBV5-6 and TRBJ2-1; 9 bases align to TRBD1. Germline V gene sequence: CDR1 SGHDT, CDR2 YYEEEE. CDR3 length equals 14 residues. The V segment lost 4 bases and the J segment 6 bases; nucleotides outside the gene matches: 5. The CDR3 here is CASSRTGVLNEQFF. DNA of the CDR3: TGTGCCAGCAGCCGGACAGGGGTACTCAATGAGCAGTTCTTC.

This chain connects TRBV7-2 to TRBJ2-5; TRBD2 matches at 11 bases. The J segment lost 5 bases and the V segment lost 5 bases, leaving 13 bases of the junction unmatched. The CDR3 is made up of 17 amino acids. In germline, CDR1 is SGHTA, CDR2 FQGNSA. The CDR3 region has the DNA TGTGCCAGCAGCCCCAACTCCCGGACTAGCGGGCGGGAGACCCAGTACTTC. Its translation: CASSPNSRTSGRETQYF.

The chain is built from TRBV4-1 and TRBJ2-7, with TRBD1 identical over 9 bases. Trimming removed 5 bases from V and 7 bases from J; junction bases left unmatched: 12. Germline lookup yields CDR1 MGHRA and CDR2 YSYEKL. The CDR3 is 15 amino acids. The CDR3 region is CASSSPGQGSWEQYF. The DNA for the CDR3 is TGCGCCAGCAGCTCCCCGGGACAGGGCTCCTGGGAGCAGTACTTC.

The J gene is TRBJ2-3, the V gene TRBV5-4, with D perhaps TRBD1 (6 bases). The CDR3 covers 16 residues. V was pared by 4 bases and J by 2 bases, with 17 bases between. CDR1 is SGHNT and CDR2 is YYREEE in the germline V gene (reference sequence). The CDR3 DNA follows: TGTGCCAGCAGCCCAGGGGTGACAGGAGACACAGATACGCAGTATTTT. Encoded protein: CASSPGVTGDTDTQYF.

The genes are TRBV6-5 and TRBJ1-2; 10 bases are shared with TRBD1. The V segment lost 4 bases and the J segment 8 bases; nucleotides outside the gene matches: 7. Germline assignment: CDR1 MNHEY and CDR2 SVGAGI. This CDR3 spans 14 amino acids. This chain's CDR3 is CASSSRDRGLGYTF. The CDR3 DNA follows: TGTGCCAGCAGTTCCCGGGACAGGGGATTGGGCTACACCTTC.

The chain uses TRBV2 and TRBJ2-1; 9 bases align to TRBD2. V dropped 6 bases and J dropped 9; count of bases not matched to a gene: 15. This CDR3 is built from 16 residues. Looked up from germline, CDR1 is SNHLY and CDR2 is FYNNEI. The DNA for the CDR3 is TGTGCCAGCAGACCCCAACTAGCGGGTTTACCCAGTGAGCAGTTCTTC. Amino acids: CASRPQLAGLPSEQFF. The whole variable domain, remainder taken from reference TRBV2 and TRBJ2-1, is EPEVTQTPSHQVTQMGQEVILRCVPISNHLYFYWYRQILGQKVEFLVSFYNNEISEKSEIFDDQFSVERPDGSNFTLKIRSTKLEDSAMYFCASRPQLAGLPSEQFFGPGTRLTVL.

The rearrangement joins TRBV11-2 to TRBJ2-7; no definite D call. Germline V lookup: CDR1 SGHAT, CDR2 FQNNGV. The CDR3 is made up of 13 amino acids. V gave up 3 bases and J gave up 3 bases, with 9 bases separating them. CDR3 amino acids: CASSFPRVYEQYF. The CDR3 DNA sequence: TGTGCCAGCAGCTTTCCACGGGTCTACGAGCAGTACTTC.

The rearrangement links TRBV5-1 to TRBJ2-7; D might be TRBD1 (6 bases). CDR1 is SGHRS, CDR2 YFSETQ, per germline. The V end was cut by 1 base, the J end by 6 bases, with 17 bases between. The CDR3 covers 15 residues. The CDR3 DNA follows: TGCGCCAGCAGCTTGCCTCCACAGGGCCAACGCGAGCAGTACTTC. Encoded protein: CASSLPPQGQREQYF.

The chain recombines TRBV6-5 with TRBJ1-2, with 9 bases aligning to TRBD1. Trimming removed 6 bases from V and 6 bases from J; junction bases left unmatched: 5. CDR1 MNHEY and CDR2 SVGAGI come from the germline V gene. The CDR3 is 13 residues long. The CDR3 nucleotides read TGTGCCAGCAGCCAGGACAGGGGAAATGGCTACACCTTC. This gives the protein CASSQDRGNGYTF.

This clone occurred once. This chain joins TRBV5-8 and TRBJ2-5, with TRBD2 identical over 7 bases. V lost 5 bases to trimming and J lost 2 bases; unmatched junction nucleotides: 9. The CDR3 has 15 residues. Germline V gives CDR1 SGHTS, CDR2 YDEGEE. The CDR3 here is CASRGRLAAQETQYF. In DNA form, the CDR3 reads TGTGCCAGCAGAGGGAGGCTAGCGGCACAAGAGACCCAGTACTTC.

This chain connects TRBV12-5 to TRBJ2-5; perhaps TRBD1 as D (6 bases). This CDR3 region has 17 residues. V was clipped by 2 bases and J by 6 bases, with 22 bases between them. CDR1 and CDR2 (germline): LGHNT, FRNRAP. In DNA form, the CDR3 reads TGTGCTAGTGGTTTGCCAGCGACAGGCCAAGTGGTAAAGACCCAGTACTTC. Translating gives CASGLPATGQVVKTQYF.